A single sample is the source of the 8 T cell receptor beta chains below, sequenced in a study of blood T cell repertoires in COVID-19. Clones were sequenced by immunoSEQ multiplex PCR, and TCRdb holds only the in-frame ones, with some missing. The sample holds a few hundred thousand clones, just under 90% seen once. The sample consisted of PBMCs or T cells enriched from blood (not recorded which). These receptors came from an older woman who had recovered from COVID-19.

The chain uses TRBV7-2 and TRBJ2-5; 11 nucleotides align to TRBD2. Germline CDR1 and CDR2: SGHTA and FQGNSA. After removal of 3 bases from V and 4 bases from J, the junction contained 4 bases not matched to a gene. The CDR3 is made up of 15 amino acids. CDR3 nucleotides: TGTGCCAGCAGCTTTAGACTAGCGGGGACAGAGACCCAGTACTTC. It translates to CASSFRLAGTETQYF.

J is TRBJ2-1 and V is TRBV5-1; TRBD1 might be the D (6 bases). CDR3 length: 15 amino acids. CDR1 is SGHRS and CDR2 is YFSETQ in the germline V gene. Trimming stripped 0 bases from V and 2 bases from J, with 9 bases between. The CDR3: CASSLVQGPYNEQFF. As DNA, the CDR3 is TGCGCCAGCAGCTTGGTTCAGGGGCCCTACAATGAGCAGTTCTTC.

The chain uses TRBV28 and TRBJ1-6, with a tentative D call TRBD1 (6 bases). V lost 4 bases, J lost 6 bases, and 10 bases lay in between. Germline CDR1 MDHEN, CDR2 SYDVKM. The CDR3 is 14 residues long. CDR3 nucleotide sequence: TGTGCCAGCAGTTACAGGGTATTTAATTCACCCCTCCACTTT. Protein: CASSYRVFNSPLHF.

The chain recombines TRBV6-1 with TRBJ2-5; no clear D. The ends were cut back, 1 base at V and 0 bases at J, with 9 bases in the middle. CDR3 length: 15 amino acids. Germline CDR1 reads MNHNS; CDR2 reads SASEGT. The CDR3: CASSEGNAYQETQYF. The CDR3 region has the DNA TGTGCCAGCAGTGAAGGAAATGCGTACCAAGAGACCCAGTACTTC.

In DNA form, the CDR3 reads TGTGCCAGCAGTTTGGCGGATTCCTACGAGCAGTACTTC. Translation gives CASSLADSYEQYF. V and J are TRBV27 and TRBJ2-7; D is unresolved. CDR1 MNHEY and CDR2 SMNVEV come from the germline V gene (reference sequence). V lost 3 bases and J lost 1, with 7 bases in between. CDR3 length: 13 amino acids.

The CDR3 loop is CASKDRGLNYGYTF. As DNA, the CDR3 is TGTGCCAGCAAAGACAGGGGGCTTAACTATGGCTACACCTTC. The chain couples TRBV2 to TRBJ1-2; 10 nucleotides align to TRBD1. Germline CDR1 is SNHLY and CDR2 is FYNNEI. The V gene end was trimmed by 7 bases and the J gene end by 1 base; junction bases not matched to a gene: 3. The CDR3 covers 14 residues.

This chain links TRBV10-3 with TRBJ1-5; D remains unclear. V lost 4 bases and J 3 bases, leaving 16 bases between the germline ends. This CDR3 is 16 amino acids long. The germline gives CDR1 ENHRY, CDR2 SYGVKD. The CDR3 sequence is CAISASREEPNQPQHF. CDR3 nucleotides: TGTGCCATCAGTGCGTCCCGTGAGGAGCCCAATCAGCCCCAGCATTTT.

The rearrangement joins TRBV3-1 (or the pseudogene TRBV3-2) to TRBJ1-4, with D hard to call. CDR1 LGHDT and CDR2 YNNKEL come from the germline V gene (reference sequence). V dropped 6 bases and J dropped 3 bases, with 17 bases sitting between them. The CDR3 covers 16 residues. For the CDR3, the DNA is TGTGCCAGCAGTCCGAACCCCGGAGTTTCTAATGAAAAACTGTTTTTT. Its translation is CASSPNPGVSNEKLFF.